This passage covers 15 T cell receptor beta chains from one sample sequenced in a study of human T cells and chemical hapten exposure. As the library was built, unique molecular identifiers were attached to individual cDNA molecules. TCRdb re-analysed the reads in MiXCR, keeping a single row per CDR3 protein. Seen here are about 210 distinct CDR3 sequences, less than 95% observed once, and the top ten hold approximately 22%. Sample treatment: therapeutic diphenylcyclopropenone sensitization with weekly scalp DPC. The specimen was whole blood, collected before DPC sensitization or 2, 6, or about 24 weeks after (not recorded which). Every receptor here comes from an adult with alopecia areata. Some clones in this sample may be carry-over from other donors' samples. This table probably holds off-target reads from a library built for another chain.

This clonotype has a single count. V and J are TRBV12-3 or TRBV12-4 and TRBJ2-1; possibly TRBD2 for D (6 bases). V lost 10 bases and J lost 4, with 17 bases in between. The CDR3 length is 14 residues. CDR3: CATYSGGTYNEQFF. The CDR3 coding sequence is TGTGCCACTTATAGCGGAGGAACATACAATGAGCAGTTCTTC.

J is TRBJ1-2 and V is TRBV4-3; no definite D call. The V and J ends lost 0 bases and 0 bases respectively, with 8 bases between them. The CDR3 spans 15 residues. Germline V gives CDR1 LGHNA, CDR2 YSLEER. The CDR3: CASSQELQSNYGYTF. The CDR3 DNA sequence: TGCGCCAGCAGCCAAGAATTACAGTCTAACTATGGCTACACCTTC.

The chain joins TRBV7-2 to TRBJ2-3, with no clear D. V was pared by 1 base and J by 7 bases, with 6 bases between. CDR1 SGHTA and CDR2 FQGNSA come from the germline V gene. The CDR3 contains 12 residues. CDR3 amino acids: CASSLVDNTQYF. In nucleotides, the CDR3 is TGTGCCAGCAGCTTAGTAGATAATACGCAGTATTTT.

CDR3 DNA: TGTGCCAGCAGTCCGGGACAGGGGGGGGACACTGAAGCTTTCTTT. As protein: CASSPGQGGDTEAFF. The gene calls are TRBV28 and TRBJ1-1, with 11 bases fitting TRBD1. CDR1 is MDHEN, CDR2 SYDVKM, per germline. The CDR3 runs to 15 residues. V trimming: 5 bases; J trimming: 3 bases; junction bases outside the gene matches: 5.

This sequence joins TRBV20-1 and TRBJ2-7; 8 bases are shared with TRBD1. The germline V gene encodes CDR1 DFQATT and CDR2 SNEGSKA (reference sequence). The CDR3 is made up of 13 amino acids. Trimming removed 6 bases from V and 3 bases from J; junction bases left unmatched: 7. The CDR3 DNA follows: TGCAGTGCCAACGACAGGGGCAGCTACGAGCAGTACTTC. Amino acid sequence: CSANDRGSYEQYF.

This sequence joins TRBV9 and TRBJ2-3; 7 positions match TRBD2. This CDR3 comprises 15 residues. Germline V gene lookup returns CDR1 SGDLS and CDR2 YYNGEE. V lost 4 bases and J lost 1; bases outside the gene matches: 6. This chain's CDR3 is CASSLTAGGTDTQYF. DNA of the CDR3: TGTGCCAGCAGCCTTACGGCGGGGGGCACAGATACGCAGTATTTT. The entire variable domain, with the rest obtained from reference TRBV9 and TRBJ2-3, is as follows: DSGVTQTPKHLITATGQRVTLRCSPRSGDLSVYWYQQSLDQGLQFLIQYYNGEERAKGNILERFSAQQFPDLHSELNLSSLELGDSALYFCASSLTAGGTDTQYFGPGTRLTVL.

The V gene is TRBV3-1, the J gene TRBJ1-1; 11 bases fit TRBD1. The V and J ends lost 3 bases and 7 bases, in that order; junction bases with no gene match: 4. This CDR3 has 14 residues. Germline V lookup: CDR1 LGHDT, CDR2 YNNKEL (reference sequence). The CDR3 DNA is TGTGCCAGCAGCCACGGGACAGGGGGTTTTGAAGCTTTCTTT. Protein sequence: CASSHGTGGFEAFF.

The V and J genes are TRBV5-5 and TRBJ1-1; TRBD1 aligns across 9 bases. Losses at the gene ends were 0 bases for V and 5 bases for J; bases not matched to a gene: 5. Germline V lookup: CDR1 SGHKS, CDR2 YYEKEE (reference sequence). The CDR3 has 15 amino acids. The CDR3, as DNA: TGTGCCAGCAGCTTGGAACAGGGGGCCTATACTGAAGCTTTCTTT. Encoded protein: CASSLEQGAYTEAFF.

The gene calls are TRBV6-4 and TRBJ2-1; maybe TRBD2 (5 bases). The CDR3 length is 14 residues. Germline V CDR1 and CDR2: MRHNA, SNTAGT. Trimming stripped 8 bases from V and 8 bases from J, with 19 bases between. CDR3 bases: TGTGCCAGCCCTCCGGGGAGTGGCATCCATGAGCAGTTCTTC. Translation: CASPPGSGIHEQFF.

The chain uses TRBV20-1 and TRBJ1-1; D is possibly TRBD1 (6 bases). Germline V CDR1 and CDR2: DFQATT, SNEGSKA (reference sequence). The CDR3 is 13 amino acids. Trimming left V 3 bases short and J 5 bases short, with 13 bases between. This chain's CDR3 is CSARGALRTEAFF. The CDR3 DNA reads TGCAGTGCTAGGGGGGCCTTGAGGACTGAAGCTTTCTTT.

The gene calls are TRBV2 and TRBJ1-5; D may be TRBD1 (6 bases). CDR3 length equals 15 residues. V lost 5 bases and J lost 7, with 18 bases in between. CDR1 and CDR2 from the germline V gene are SNHLY and FYNNEI. The CDR3 loop reads CASSPDRLGGQPQHF. In nucleotides, the CDR3 is TGTGCCAGCAGTCCCGACAGGCTGGGTGGCCAGCCCCAGCATTTT.

This rearrangement joins TRBV16 to TRBJ1-6; 7 bases match TRBD1. This CDR3 spans 15 amino acids. With V trimmed by 0 bases and J by 8 bases, 4 bases remained unmatched. Germline V gene data show CDR1 as KGHSY and CDR2 as FQNENV. The CDR3 here is CASSQSAQGDSPLHF. Here the CDR3 DNA reads TGTGCCAGCAGCCAATCGGCTCAGGGGGATTCACCCCTCCACTTT.

The CDR3 nucleotides are TGTGCCAGCAGCTCCCTGGACGGCAACACTGAAGCTTTCTTT. Amino acids: CASSSLDGNTEAFF. The V call is TRBV7-9, the J call TRBJ1-1; unclear D gene. Trimming took 4 bases from V and 2 from J, leaving 11 bases between them. Germline V gene data show CDR1 as SEHNR and CDR2 as FQNEAQ (reference sequence). The CDR3 spans 14 residues.

This rearrangement joins TRBV7-9 to TRBJ2-1, with TRBD2 matching 10 bases. The V segment lost 6 bases and the J segment 7 bases; nucleotides outside the gene matches: 6. CDR1 SEHNR and CDR2 FQNEAQ come from the germline V gene (reference sequence). This CDR3 contains 14 residues. CDR3 sequence reads: CASSGSGRENEQFF. CDR3 coding DNA: TGTGCCAGCAGTGGGAGCGGGAGGGAGAATGAGCAGTTCTTC.

This chain uses TRBV9 with TRBJ2-5, with 13 bases aligning to TRBD2. Germline loops: CDR1 SGDLS, CDR2 YYNGEE. This CDR3 has 16 residues. The J segment lost 0 bases and the V segment lost 3 bases, leaving 2 bases of the junction unmatched. The CDR3 nucleotides read TGTGCCAGCAGCGGCGGACTAGCGGGGGACCAAGAGACCCAGTACTTC. Its translation: CASSGGLAGDQETQYF.